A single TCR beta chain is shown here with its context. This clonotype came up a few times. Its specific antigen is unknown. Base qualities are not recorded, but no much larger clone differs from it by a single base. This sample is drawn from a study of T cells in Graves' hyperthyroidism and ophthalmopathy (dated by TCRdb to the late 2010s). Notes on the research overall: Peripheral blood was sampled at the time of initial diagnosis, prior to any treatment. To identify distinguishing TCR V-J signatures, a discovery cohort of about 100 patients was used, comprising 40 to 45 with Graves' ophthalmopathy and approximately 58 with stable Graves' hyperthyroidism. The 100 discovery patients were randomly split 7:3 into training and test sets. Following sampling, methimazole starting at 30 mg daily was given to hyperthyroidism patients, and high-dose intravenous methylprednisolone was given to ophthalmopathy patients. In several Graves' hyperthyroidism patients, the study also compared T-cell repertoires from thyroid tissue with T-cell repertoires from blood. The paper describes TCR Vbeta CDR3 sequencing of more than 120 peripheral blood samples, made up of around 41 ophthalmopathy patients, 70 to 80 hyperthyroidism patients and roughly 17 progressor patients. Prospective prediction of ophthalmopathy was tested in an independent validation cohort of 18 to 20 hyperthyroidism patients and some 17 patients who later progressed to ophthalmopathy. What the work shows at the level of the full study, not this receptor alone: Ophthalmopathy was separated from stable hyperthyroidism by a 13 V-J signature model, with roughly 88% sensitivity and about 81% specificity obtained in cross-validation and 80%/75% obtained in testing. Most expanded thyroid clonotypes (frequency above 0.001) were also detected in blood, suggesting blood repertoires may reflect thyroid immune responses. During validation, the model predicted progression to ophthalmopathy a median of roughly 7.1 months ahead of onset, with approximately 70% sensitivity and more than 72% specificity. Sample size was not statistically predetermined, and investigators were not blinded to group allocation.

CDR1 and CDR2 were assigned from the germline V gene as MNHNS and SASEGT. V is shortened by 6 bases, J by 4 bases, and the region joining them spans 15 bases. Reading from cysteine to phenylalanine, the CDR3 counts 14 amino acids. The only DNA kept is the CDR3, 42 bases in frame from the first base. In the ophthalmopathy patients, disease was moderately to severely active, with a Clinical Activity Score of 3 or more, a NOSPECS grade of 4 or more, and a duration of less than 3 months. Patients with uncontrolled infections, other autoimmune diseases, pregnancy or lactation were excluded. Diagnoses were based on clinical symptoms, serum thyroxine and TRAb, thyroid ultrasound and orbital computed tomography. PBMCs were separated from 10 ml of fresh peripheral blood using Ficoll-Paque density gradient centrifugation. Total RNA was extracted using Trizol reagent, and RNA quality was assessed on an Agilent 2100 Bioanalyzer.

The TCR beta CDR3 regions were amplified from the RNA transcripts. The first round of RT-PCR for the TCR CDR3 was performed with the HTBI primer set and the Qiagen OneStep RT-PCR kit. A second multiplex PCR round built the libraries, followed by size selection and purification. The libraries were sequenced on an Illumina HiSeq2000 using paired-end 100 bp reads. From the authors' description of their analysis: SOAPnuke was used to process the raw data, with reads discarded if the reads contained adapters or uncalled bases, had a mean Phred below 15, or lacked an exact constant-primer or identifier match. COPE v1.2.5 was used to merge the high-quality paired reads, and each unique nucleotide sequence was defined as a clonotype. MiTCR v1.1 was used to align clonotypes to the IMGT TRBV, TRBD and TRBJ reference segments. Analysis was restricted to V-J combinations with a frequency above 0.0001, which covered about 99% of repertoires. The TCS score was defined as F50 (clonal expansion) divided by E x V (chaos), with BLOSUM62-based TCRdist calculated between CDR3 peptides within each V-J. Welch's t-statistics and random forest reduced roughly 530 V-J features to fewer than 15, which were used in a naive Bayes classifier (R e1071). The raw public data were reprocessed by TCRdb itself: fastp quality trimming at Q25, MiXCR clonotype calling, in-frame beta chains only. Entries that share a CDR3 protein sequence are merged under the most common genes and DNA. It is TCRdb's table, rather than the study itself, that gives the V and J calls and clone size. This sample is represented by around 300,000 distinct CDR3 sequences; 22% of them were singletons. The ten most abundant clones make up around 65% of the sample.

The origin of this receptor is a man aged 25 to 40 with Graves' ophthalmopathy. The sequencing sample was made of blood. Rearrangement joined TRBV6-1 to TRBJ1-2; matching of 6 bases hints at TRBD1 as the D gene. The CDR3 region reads CASSHREEGYGYTF. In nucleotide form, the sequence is TGTGCCAGCAGCCACAGGGAGGAGGGCTATGGCTACACCTTC.